The 27 T cell receptor beta chains below were found in one sample sequenced in a study of blood T cell repertoires in COVID-19. TCRdb keeps only in-frame clones here, not all; method: immunoSEQ multiplex PCR. The table has 110,000 to 150,000 clones, more than 80% seen once. The specimen sequenced was peripheral blood. The receptors were sampled from a woman aged 55-70 years with active COVID-19.

The chain combines TRBV10-3 with TRBJ1-2; 8 nucleotides line up with TRBD1. Germline lookup yields CDR1 ENHRY and CDR2 SYGVKD. With 8 bases clipped from V and 3 bases from J, the junction kept 5 bases outside the gene matches. The CDR3 totals 13 residues. CDR3 DNA: TGTGCCATCGGGACAGGAGACTACTATGGCTACACCTTC. Protein: CAIGTGDYYGYTF.

J is TRBJ1-6 and V is TRBV11-2, with 7 bases aligning to TRBD1. V shed 5 bases, J shed 7 bases, and the junction held 5 bases outside the gene matches. Germline CDR1 reads SGHAT; CDR2 reads FQNNGV. This CDR3 has 14 amino acids. The CDR3 region has the DNA TGTGCCAGCAGCCCTGGGACAGTCAATTCACCCCTCCACTTT. Protein product: CASSPGTVNSPLHF. Filled out from reference TRBV11-2 and TRBJ1-6, the complete variable domain reads EAGVAQSPRYKIIEKRQSVAFWCNPISGHATLYWYQQILGQGPKLLIQFQNNGVVDDSQLPKDRFSAERLKGVDSTLKIQPAKLEDSAVYLCASSPGTVNSPLHFGNGTRLTVT.

The chain has TRBV7-7 and TRBJ2-7; TRBD2 matches 13 bases. CDR1 is SSHAT and CDR2 is FNYEAQ in the germline V gene (reference sequence). This CDR3 has 13 residues. Trimming at V came to 4 bases and at J to 8 bases, leaving 2 bases not matched to a gene. CDR3 nucleotides: TGTGCCAGCAGCTCGGGACTAGCGGGACAGCAGTACTTC. Protein: CASSSGLAGQQYF.

The chain joins TRBV6-5 to TRBJ2-5, with 7 bases that match TRBD1. V lost 10 bases to trimming and J lost 9 bases; unmatched junction nucleotides: 11. Germline-derived CDR1 and CDR2 are MNHEY and SVGAGI. CDR3 length equals 12 residues. CDR3 amino acids: CATGQATSAQYF. The CDR3 bases are TGTGCCACCGGACAGGCGACTTCGGCCCAGTACTTC.

V gene TRBV24-1 combines with J gene TRBJ2-7; TRBD1 matches 9 bases. The CDR3 extends over 16 amino acids. Germline V gives CDR1 KGHDR, CDR2 SFDVKD. V lost 9 bases and J lost 4; bases outside the gene matches: 15. Here the CDR3 DNA reads TGTGCCACCGACATCCCCTCACAGGGGGCGACTTACGAGCAGTACTTC. It specifies CATDIPSQGATYEQYF.

This clone appeared a single time. The chain has TRBV5-1 and TRBJ2-7; 8 bases are a match to TRBD2. This CDR3 has 16 amino acids. After removal of 0 bases from V and 5 bases from J, the junction contained 10 bases not matched to a gene. Germline V gene data show CDR1 as SGHRS and CDR2 as YFSETQ. CDR3 residues: CASSLAASGRPNEQYF. The CDR3 DNA follows: TGCGCCAGCAGCTTGGCGGCCAGCGGGAGACCGAACGAGCAGTACTTC.

The chain links TRBV6-5 to TRBJ2-2; D remains unclear. This CDR3 is built from 15 residues. The germline CDR1 and CDR2 sequences are MNHEY and SVGAGI. The V end lost 4 bases, the J end lost 4 bases, and 13 bases lay between the germline ends. CDR3 region: CASSFRVALTGELFF. CDR3 nucleotide sequence: TGTGCCAGCAGTTTTCGGGTAGCCCTCACCGGGGAGCTGTTTTTT.

This clone was counted only a few times. This sequence joins TRBV4-3 and TRBJ2-3; 7 bases are shared with TRBD2. CDR3 size: 16 residues. In germline, CDR1 is LGHNA, CDR2 YSLEER. V shed 2 bases, J shed 4 bases, and the junction held 9 bases outside the gene matches. The CDR3 here is CASSQFAGVVSDTQYF. CDR3 nucleotide sequence: TGCGCCAGCAGCCAATTTGCGGGAGTAGTATCAGATACGCAGTATTTT.

The V and J genes are TRBV11-3 and TRBJ2-7; D is possibly TRBD1 (5 bases). Germline lookup yields CDR1 SGHNT and CDR2 YENEEA. Trimming removed 4 bases at V and 6 bases at J, with 19 bases between. This CDR3 has 15 amino acids. CDR3 nucleotide sequence: TGTGCCAGCAGCTCCCGGACACTCTTCATCGGCGAGCAGTACTTC. Its translation is CASSSRTLFIGEQYF.

The rearrangement links TRBV28 to TRBJ1-5; unclear D gene. Germline CDR1 is MDHEN and CDR2 is SYDVKM. Trimming shortened V by 3 bases and J by 10 bases, and 13 bases separated the two germline ends. The CDR3 extends over 13 amino acids. CDR3 sequence (DNA): TGTGCCAGCAGTTTCGGAGGGATCGGACCCCAGCATTTT. This codes for CASSFGGIGPQHF.

The chain uses TRBV19 and TRBJ2-1; 7 nucleotides match TRBD2. CDR1 and CDR2 from the germline V gene are LNHDA and SQIVND (reference sequence). The CDR3 contains 11 residues. V lost 5 bases, J lost 14 bases, and 6 bases stayed unmatched. The CDR3 reads CASSQGLVKFF. In nucleotides, the CDR3 is TGTGCCAGTAGTCAAGGACTAGTCAAGTTCTTC.

V is TRBV10-3 and J is TRBJ2-7; 9 bases fit TRBD1. CDR3 length: 16 amino acids. CDR1 and CDR2 from the germline V gene are ENHRY and SYGVKD. Trimming took 3 bases from V and 3 from J; bases not matched to a gene: 9. CDR3 region: CAISDPSDRGLYEQYF. The DNA for the CDR3 is TGTGCCATCAGTGACCCTTCGGACAGGGGCCTCTACGAGCAGTACTTC.

The chain has TRBV9 and TRBJ2-4, with D possibly matching TRBD2 (6 bases). The CDR3 length is 19 residues. V lost 4 bases to trimming and J lost 0 bases, with 23 bases between them. The germline V gene has CDR1 SGDLS and CDR2 YYNGEE. The CDR3 bases are TGTGCCAGCAGCCTAGGCGGGAAGAGGTTGGGTCTAGCCAAAAACATTCAGTACTTC. Amino acid sequence: CASSLGGKRLGLAKNIQYF.

V is TRBV19 and J is TRBJ1-5; TRBD1 aligns across 9 bases. Germline CDR1 is LNHDA and CDR2 is SQIVND (reference sequence). The CDR3 consists of 15 residues. The junction had 7 bases not matched to a gene; V was cut back by 4 bases and J by 6 bases. This chain's CDR3 is CASSTTGGYLQPQHF. The DNA for the CDR3 is TGTGCCAGTAGTACGACAGGGGGATACCTTCAGCCCCAGCATTTT.

The rearrangement links TRBV4-3 to TRBJ2-7, with TRBD1 matching over 10 bases. J lost 4 bases, V lost 4 bases, and 1 base had no gene match. Germline CDR1 is LGHNA and CDR2 is YSLEER. The CDR3 length is 13 residues. The CDR3 bases are TGCGCCAGCAGCCGGGACAGGGGTTACGAGCAGTACTTC. This encodes CASSRDRGYEQYF.

The chain links TRBV9 to TRBJ2-3; D perhaps matches TRBD1 (6 bases). CDR1 SGDLS and CDR2 YYNGEE come from the germline V gene. Trimming stripped 4 bases from V and 4 bases from J, with 16 bases between. The CDR3 extends over 15 amino acids. The CDR3 DNA sequence: TGTGCCAGCAGCTCCAAGACAGGTCCCCCAGATACGCAGTATTTT. Translation gives CASSSKTGPPDTQYF.

The genes are TRBV7-2 and TRBJ2-5, with TRBD2 matching 13 bases. CDR1 is SGHTA and CDR2 is FQGNSA in the germline V gene. This CDR3 contains 17 residues. After removal of 2 bases from V and 5 bases from J, the junction contained 8 bases not matched to a gene. The CDR3: CASSLILAGGVVETQYF. The CDR3, as DNA: TGTGCCAGCAGCTTAATACTAGCGGGAGGGGTAGTGGAGACCCAGTACTTC.

This chain uses TRBV7-7 with TRBJ2-5; 9 bases map to TRBD2. Germline assignment: CDR1 SSHAT and CDR2 FNYEAQ (reference sequence). CDR3 length: 14 residues. The V segment lost 3 bases and the J segment 5 bases; nucleotides outside the gene matches: 4. CDR3 DNA: TGTGCCAGCAGCTTGGCGGGAGGGGGGGAGACCCAGTACTTC. Translated: CASSLAGGGETQYF.

The J gene is TRBJ1-2, the V gene TRBV6-2 or TRBV6-3; 7 nucleotides agree with TRBD1. This CDR3 comprises 12 residues. CDR1 is MNHEY, CDR2 SVGEGT, per germline. Trimming at V came to 5 bases and at J to 8 bases, leaving 5 bases not matched to a gene. In DNA, the CDR3 is TGTGCCAGCAGTGACAGGGACTGGGGCTACACCTTC. Its translation is CASSDRDWGYTF.

The chain recombines TRBV5-4 with TRBJ2-1, with 15 bases fitting TRBD2. J lost 8 bases, V lost 3 bases, and 6 bases had no gene match. The CDR3 extends over 16 amino acids. Germline values: CDR1 SGHNT, CDR2 YYREEE (reference sequence). CDR3 amino acids: CASSSGTSGRYHEQFF. The CDR3 bases are TGTGCCAGCAGCTCGGGGACTAGCGGGAGGTACCATGAGCAGTTCTTC.

The V and J genes are TRBV5-1 and TRBJ2-6, with D possibly being TRBD1 (5 bases). CDR1 SGHRS and CDR2 YFSETQ come from the germline V gene. The CDR3 is made up of 15 amino acids. V was shortened by 3 bases and J by 0 bases, with 7 bases between the two germline ends. The CDR3 nucleotides are TGCGCCAGCAGCTCAGACAGCTCTGGGGCCAACGTCCTGACTTTC. This encodes CASSSDSSGANVLTF.

The chain couples TRBV4-2 to TRBJ2-5; 8 nucleotides agree with TRBD2. There are 17 residues in the CDR3. With V trimmed by 4 bases and J by 4 bases, 14 bases remained unmatched. Germline CDR1 LGHNA, CDR2 YNFKEQ. The CDR3 sequence: CASSPDYSGVGVETQYF. The CDR3 DNA follows: TGTGCCAGCAGCCCCGACTATAGCGGGGTTGGGGTAGAGACCCAGTACTTC.

The chain couples TRBV19 to TRBJ2-6; weak D call: TRBD1 (5 bases). There are 13 residues in the CDR3. V lost 6 bases to trimming and J lost 4 bases, with 7 bases between them. CDR1 is LNHDA and CDR2 is SQIVND in the germline V gene (reference sequence). CDR3 region: CASSRVGANVLTF. DNA for the CDR3: TGTGCCAGTAGCAGGGTGGGGGCCAACGTCCTGACTTTC. Drawing the rest from reference TRBV19 and TRBJ2-6, the complete variable domain is DGGITQSPKYLFRKEGQNVTLSCEQNLNHDAMYWYRQDPGQGLRLIYYSQIVNDFQKGDIAEGYSVSREKKESFPLTVTSAQKNPTAFYLCASSRVGANVLTFGAGSRLTVL.

This clone was detected once. This sequence joins TRBV14 and TRBJ2-5; D unclear. Germline V lookup: CDR1 SGHDN, CDR2 FVKESK. CDR3 length: 16 residues. V gave up 1 base and J gave up 0 bases, with 12 bases separating them. The CDR3 DNA sequence: TGTGCCAGCAGCCAAGCCCGCGACAATTACCAAGAGACCCAGTACTTC. Its protein product is CASSQARDNYQETQYF. The whole variable domain, filled in from reference TRBV14 and TRBJ2-5, reads EAGVTQFPSHSVIEKGQTVTLRCDPISGHDNLYWYRRVMGKEIKFLLHFVKESKQDESGMPNNRFLAERTGGTYSTLKVQPAELEDSGVYFCASSQARDNYQETQYFGPGTRLLVL.

The J gene is TRBJ2-5, the V gene TRBV7-9; 10 bases line up with TRBD2. The V segment lost 3 bases and the J segment 4 bases; nucleotides outside the gene matches: 5. The CDR3 sequence is 15 residues long. The germline gives CDR1 SEHNR, CDR2 FQNEAQ (reference sequence). This chain's CDR3 is CASSFYLAGAETQYF. DNA of the CDR3: TGTGCCAGCAGCTTTTATCTAGCGGGAGCAGAGACCCAGTACTTC.

This chain links TRBV4-1 with TRBJ2-3; 8 bases fit TRBD2. Germline V gives CDR1 MGHRA, CDR2 YSYEKL. The junction had 5 bases not matched to a gene; V was cut back by 3 bases and J by 0 bases. The CDR3 totals 16 residues. CDR3: CASSQGRLASTDTQYF. The CDR3 coding sequence is TGCGCCAGCAGCCAGGGGAGACTAGCGAGCACAGATACGCAGTATTTT.

This clone was seen once. CDR3 sequence: CASRPDRERREQYF. The CDR3 region has the DNA TGTGCCAGCAGGCCCGACAGGGAACGGCGCGAGCAGTACTTC. The gene calls are TRBV28 and TRBJ2-7; 7 positions match TRBD1. The germline CDR1 and CDR2 sequences are MDHEN and SYDVKM. This CDR3 region has 14 residues. Trimming removed 6 bases from V and 6 bases from J; junction bases left unmatched: 11.